What follows are 24 T cell receptor beta chains derived from one specimen sequenced in a study of CD8+ T cells in alopecia areata (dated by TCRdb to 2017 to 2018). Read against the paper, the sample's time point label means: baseline before oral tofacitinib. Library method: the immunoSEQ multiplex PCR assay. RNA was extracted from all samples and reverse transcribed into cDNA as template for TCR sequencing. In TCRdb, the immuneACCESS table is reduced to in-frame sequences with V and J assigned. These tables do not hold every clone; where another copy was compared, an unresolved V gene accounts for under half, and the others remain unexplained. In this sample the table shows 140,000 to 150,000 clones, over 70% of which occur a single time. The ten largest clonotypes hold over 12% of the sample. Here the sequenced sample was CD8+ T cells sorted from blood, taken at week 0. The receptors come from a human donor with alopecia areata.

This clone has just a few counts. V usage is TRBV19 and J usage is TRBJ2-1, with 7 nucleotides matching TRBD2. This CDR3 comprises 17 residues. Trimming at V came to 3 bases and at J to 7 bases, leaving 15 bases not matched to a gene. Germline V gives CDR1 LNHDA, CDR2 SQIVND (reference sequence). The CDR3 nucleotides read TGTGCCAGTAGTATGGTCGGGAGGCCTATCCTTGGGAATGAGCAGTTCTTC. Residues: CASSMVGRPILGNEQFF. Supplemented by reference TRBV19 and TRBJ2-1, the full variable domain reads DGGITQSPKYLFRKEGQNVTLSCEQNLNHDAMYWYRQDPGQGLRLIYYSQIVNDFQKGDIAEGYSVSREKKESFPLTVTSAQKNPTAFYLCASSMVGRPILGNEQFFGPGTRLTVL.

The rearrangement uses TRBV7-6 and TRBJ1-2; TRBD1 matches 7 bases. The CDR3 consists of 13 residues. Germline V gene data show CDR1 as SGHVS and CDR2 as FNYEAQ. Losses at the gene ends were 5 bases for V and 8 bases for J; bases not matched to a gene: 8. The CDR3 loop reads CASSHAGGHGYTF. The CDR3 region has the DNA TGTGCCAGCAGCCATGCAGGGGGGCACGGCTACACCTTC.

V usage is TRBV27 and J usage is TRBJ1-1; D is ambiguous. Trimming shortened V by 5 bases and J by 5 bases, and 15 bases separated the two germline ends. Per the germline V gene, CDR1 is MNHEY and CDR2 is SMNVEV (reference sequence). This CDR3 region has 14 residues. The chain's CDR3 is CASSPNPGSTEAFF. CDR3 sequence (DNA): TGTGCCAGCAGTCCAAACCCAGGATCGACTGAAGCTTTCTTT.

This sequence joins TRBV2 and TRBJ2-6, with D perhaps TRBD2 (5 bases). The CDR3 extends over 13 amino acids. Germline CDR1 and CDR2: SNHLY and FYNNEI. Trimming stripped 8 bases from V and 4 bases from J, with 9 bases between. The DNA of the CDR3 is TGTGCCAGCCTAGCAACCGGGGCCAACGTCCTGACTTTC. It translates to CASLATGANVLTF.

The chain uses TRBV13 and TRBJ2-1; 8 positions agree with TRBD2. The germline V gene has CDR1 PRHDT and CDR2 FYEKMQ (reference sequence). The CDR3 totals 13 residues. V was pared by 1 base and J by 10 bases, with 3 bases of the junction left unmatched. CDR3 nucleotide sequence: TGTGCCAGCAGCTTAGAGGCTAGCGGGGAGCAGTTCTTC. Translating gives CASSLEASGEQFF.

This clone appeared once. The chain is built from TRBV27 and TRBJ2-2, with 9 bases that match TRBD2. Germline V CDR1 and CDR2: MNHEY, SMNVEV (reference sequence). The CDR3 has 14 residues. Trimming cost V 4 bases and J 3 bases; bases outside gene matches: 0. The CDR3: CASSSSGDTGELFF. CDR3 nucleotides: TGTGCCAGCAGTTCTAGCGGGGACACCGGGGAGCTGTTTTTT.

This clone was seen a few times. The V and J genes are TRBV11-2 and TRBJ1-4; D perhaps matches TRBD1 (6 bases). The CDR3 consists of 15 residues. The germline V gene encodes CDR1 SGHAT and CDR2 FQNNGV. V gave up 2 bases and J gave up 6 bases, with 13 bases separating them. The CDR3 bases are TGTGCCAGCAGCTTATTCCCGGCAGGGGATGAAAAACTGTTTTTT. This codes for CASSLFPAGDEKLFF.

The chain carries TRBV7-9 and TRBJ2-3; D unclear. The CDR3 sequence is 13 residues long. The germline gives CDR1 SEHNR, CDR2 FQNEAQ (reference sequence). Trimming took off 4 bases at V and 2 bases at J, with 7 bases between the two ends. Written as DNA, the CDR3 is TGTGCCAGCAGCTCGGCAACCACAGATACGCAGTATTTT. Protein product: CASSSATTDTQYF. Filled out from reference TRBV7-9 and TRBJ2-3, the complete variable domain reads DTGVSQNPRHKITKRGQNVTFRCDPISEHNRLYWYRQTLGQGPEFLTYFQNEAQLEKSRLLSDRFSAERPKGSFSTLEIQRTEQGDSAMYLCASSSATTDTQYFGPGTRLTVL.

The rearrangement links TRBV18 to TRBJ2-7; D unclear. V dropped 3 bases and J dropped 2 bases, with 5 bases sitting between them. Germline V gene data show CDR1 as KGHSH and CDR2 as LQKENI. The length of the CDR3 is 12 residues. The CDR3 protein is CASSPRAYEQYF. The DNA for the CDR3 is TGTGCCAGCTCACCCCGGGCCTACGAGCAGTACTTC.

The V gene is TRBV5-1, the J gene TRBJ2-2; the D is unclear. This CDR3 is built from 13 residues. V was shortened by 4 bases and J by 6 bases, with 10 bases between the two germline ends. The germline CDR1 and CDR2 sequences are SGHRS and YFSETQ. For the CDR3, the DNA is TGCGCCAGCAGCGATGACGTCCCCGGGGAGCTGTTTTTT. Encoded protein: CASSDDVPGELFF.

V usage is TRBV2 and J usage is TRBJ2-1; D is undetermined. CDR1 SNHLY and CDR2 FYNNEI come from the germline V gene. This CDR3 spans 15 amino acids. V was shortened by 3 bases and J by 8 bases, with 17 bases between the two germline ends. The CDR3 sequence: CASSDSIGPTDEQFF. Here the CDR3 DNA reads TGTGCCAGCAGTGACTCAATAGGACCGACCGATGAGCAGTTCTTC.

The V gene is TRBV30, the J gene TRBJ2-2; the match to TRBD2 covers 10 bases. Germline V gene data show CDR1 as GTSNPN and CDR2 as SVGIG (reference sequence). The ends lost 6 bases at V and 5 bases at J; junction bases unmatched: 9. This CDR3 contains 15 residues. In DNA form, the CDR3 reads TGTGCCTGTTCTGCCGGACTAGCGGAAACCGGGGAGCTGTTTTTT. This sequence encodes CACSAGLAETGELFF. Full variable domain (missing parts from reference TRBV30 and TRBJ2-2): SQTIHQWPATLVQPVGSPLSLECTVEGTSNPNLYWYRQAAGRGLQLLFYSVGIGQISSEVPQNLSASRPQDRQFILSSKKLLLSDSGFYLCACSAGLAETGELFFGEGSRLTVL.

This chain connects TRBV5-1 to TRBJ2-7; maybe TRBD1 (5 bases). Germline lookup yields CDR1 SGHRS and CDR2 YFSETQ. The V and J ends lost 3 bases and 3 bases respectively, with 16 bases between them. The CDR3 has 15 amino acids. As DNA, the CDR3 is TGCGCCAGCAGCTCCCCCGGCAGACAGATCTACGAGCAGTACTTC. Translated, it gives CASSSPGRQIYEQYF. The full variable domain, its missing parts supplied by reference TRBV5-1 and TRBJ2-7, is KAGVTQTPRYLIKTRGQQVTLSCSPISGHRSVSWYQQTPGQGLQFLFEYFSETQRNKGNFPGRFSGRQFSNSRSEMNVSTLELGDSALYLCASSSPGRQIYEQYFGPGTRLTVT.

V gene TRBV9 combines with J gene TRBJ1-2; TRBD1 agrees at 7 bases. From germline, CDR1 is SGDLS and CDR2 YYNGEE. The ends lost 3 bases at V and 6 bases at J; junction bases unmatched: 5. The length of the CDR3 is 13 residues. The CDR3 region has the DNA TGTGCCAGCAGCGCCACAGGGGATCATGGCTACACCTTC. Translated, it gives CASSATGDHGYTF.

The rearrangement joins TRBV18 to TRBJ2-7; 9 nucleotides line up with TRBD1. Germline CDR1 is KGHSH and CDR2 is LQKENI. The CDR3 totals 13 residues. J lost 5 bases, V lost 5 bases, and 4 bases had no gene match. The CDR3 is CASSSGTGNEQYF. DNA for the CDR3: TGTGCCAGCTCATCCGGGACAGGGAACGAGCAGTACTTC.

The rearrangement uses TRBV6-5 and TRBJ2-6, with no clear D. The CDR3 covers 15 residues. The V and J ends lost 6 bases and 1 base respectively, with 10 bases between them. Germline-derived CDR1 and CDR2 are MNHEY and SVGAGI. DNA for the CDR3: TGTGCCAGCAGGATCTCGGTATCTGGGGCCAACGTCCTGACTTTC. Amino acids: CASRISVSGANVLTF.

Concerning this clone itself: Other nucleotide sequences in the sample specify the same CDR3. The rearrangement joins TRBV30 to TRBJ2-6; no definite D call. Germline values: CDR1 GTSNPN, CDR2 SVGIG (reference sequence). With 2 bases removed from V and 0 bases from J, the gap between germline ends came to 5 bases. The CDR3 has 14 residues. The CDR3 DNA follows: TGTGCCTGGAGTCTGGGCTCTGGGGCCAACGTCCTGACTTTC. Its protein is CAWSLGSGANVLTF.

This clone was seen a single time. Additional DNA sequences in this sample encode the identical CDR3. The V call is TRBV29-1, the J call TRBJ2-7; D might be TRBD1 (6 bases). This CDR3 contains 15 residues. V lost 4 bases to trimming and J lost 2 bases, with 18 bases between them. CDR1 is SQVTM and CDR2 is ANQGSEA in the germline V gene. The CDR3 region has the DNA TGCAGCGTTGTCCTCGCGGGCAGGGACACCTACGAGCAGTACTTC. Residues: CSVVLAGRDTYEQYF.

The genes are TRBV7-9 and TRBJ1-5, with 8 bases lining up with TRBD1. Germline trimming cut 4 bases from V and 3 bases from J; bases unmatched to any gene: 5. Germline V CDR1 and CDR2: SEHNR, FQNEAQ (reference sequence). CDR3 length equals 15 residues. CDR3 sequence: CASSSSDRVNQPQHF. The DNA of the CDR3 is TGTGCCAGCAGCTCGTCGGACAGGGTCAATCAGCCCCAGCATTTT.

This clone has just one count. The rearrangement links TRBV7-9 to TRBJ2-3, with TRBD2 matching 11 bases. Germline CDR1 is SEHNR and CDR2 is FQNEAQ (reference sequence). CDR3 length: 18 residues. Trimming at V came to 5 bases and at J to 2 bases, leaving 12 bases not matched to a gene. The CDR3 reads CASSLTSGSSRVTDTQYF. The CDR3 DNA is TGTGCCAGCAGCCTAACTAGCGGGAGCTCCAGGGTCACAGATACGCAGTATTTT.

The CDR3 coding sequence is TGTGCCAGCAGTTCGGACAGGGATAATGAAAAACTGTTTTTT. It is translated as CASSSDRDNEKLFF. The genes are TRBV7-9 and TRBJ1-4; 8 bases are a match to TRBD1. This CDR3 has 14 residues. Per the germline V gene, CDR1 is SEHNR and CDR2 is FQNEAQ (reference sequence). V gave up 6 bases and J gave up 4 bases; unmatched junction bases: 4.

The rearrangement links TRBV29-1 to TRBJ1-1; 7 bases align to TRBD1. V shed 4 bases, J shed 5 bases, and the junction held 4 bases outside the gene matches. This CDR3 is 12 amino acids long. Germline V gene data show CDR1 as SQVTM and CDR2 as ANQGSEA. CDR3 protein: CSVGRGGTEAFF. In DNA, the CDR3 is TGCAGCGTTGGCAGGGGGGGAACTGAAGCTTTCTTT. The full variable domain, its missing parts supplied by reference TRBV29-1 and TRBJ1-1, is SAVISQKPSRDICQRGTSLTIQCQVDSQVTMMFWYRQQPGQSLTLIATANQGSEATYESGFVIDKFPISRPNLTFSTLTVSNMSPEDSSIYLCSVGRGGTEAFFGQGTRLTVV.

J is TRBJ2-3 and V is TRBV2, with 8 positions matching TRBD1. The length of the CDR3 is 16 residues. V lost 2 bases, J lost 0 bases, and 4 bases stayed unmatched. CDR1 is SNHLY, CDR2 FYNNEI, per germline. CDR3 sequence: CASSESTGGSTDTQYF. CDR3 DNA sequence: TGTGCCAGCAGTGAATCAACAGGGGGAAGCACAGATACGCAGTATTTT.

Only a few counts were recorded for this clone. The chain recombines TRBV14 with TRBJ1-5, with TRBD1 as a possible D gene (5 bases). The CDR3 length is 14 residues. The V end lost 4 bases, the J end lost 3 bases, and 10 bases lay between the germline ends. Germline CDR1 SGHDN, CDR2 FVKESK. CDR3 in amino acids: CASSPRGYNQPQHF. The CDR3, as DNA: TGTGCCAGCAGCCCCCGGGGGTACAATCAGCCCCAGCATTTT.